This T cell receptor beta chain was sequenced during a study of regulatory T cells in long-lasting Graves disease (dated by TCRdb to about 2021). Regarding the complete study: Antithyroid drugs had been taken for less than 3 months by newly diagnosed Graves' disease patients. The study was registered as a clinical trial and conducted in China. TCR sequencing covered about 13 persistent and around 20 newly diagnosed Graves' disease patients, around 33 samples in total. Patients with persistent Graves' disease were compared with patients with newly diagnosed Graves' disease using TCR sequencing and RNA sequencing of peripheral blood.

Taken with the paper, the label for time point translates to: newly diagnosed GD, antithyroid drugs for less than 3 months. For both TCR sequencing and RNA sequencing, RNA was extracted from PBMCs in TRIzol. Graves' disease was diagnosed according to American Thyroid Association guidelines. The patients came from an endocrinology department in Xi'an, China. From each patient, approximately 10 milliliters of peripheral blood was collected into an EDTA anticoagulant tube. Ficoll Paque Plus density gradient separation was used to isolate PBMCs, and no additional T cell sorting was done. An Agilent 2100 Bioanalyzer and agarose gel were used to check RNA quality, and a NanoDrop 2000 was used to measure RNA concentration. The junction shows trimming of 5 bases on V and 7 bases on J, plus 14 bases between the germline ends. From a lookup of the germline V gene (reference sequence), CDR1 and CDR2 are DFQATT and SNEGSKA. Counted from cysteine to phenylalanine, this CDR3 has 12 amino acids. Only the CDR3 portion is preserved as DNA: 36 bases, with reading frame beginning at the first base.

On this clonotype itself: Its antigen remains unidentified. Base-call qualities are not available, and no considerably larger clone is one nucleotide away.

General findings and caveats noted by the study authors: The study examined only peripheral blood because the primary lesion, thyroid tissue, could not be accessed. Persistent Graves' disease patients showed lower TCR Shannon entropy and fewer highly expanded clones than newly diagnosed patients, suggesting clonal expansion. Persistent disease showed preferential use of TRBV28, TRBJ1-2 and TRBJ2-5, whereas newly diagnosed disease favored TRBV20-1 and TRBJ2-1. Persistent patients shared more public clonotypes among themselves (around 2,700) than newly diagnosed patients did (about 970). The authors acknowledged the small sample size as a limitation that may reduce accuracy. Sequencing and analysis were restricted to the TCR beta chain.

Library preparation was by multiplex PCR. Sequencing took place on an Illumina HiSeq 4000. TCR beta libraries were built with iRepertoire HTBI primers and Arm-PCR amplification of CDR3 regions. Gel purification was performed on PCR products prior to sequencing. As for the authors' bioinformatics: Gene usage analysis of CDR3 amino acid clonotypes used the 62 TRBV and 14 to 15 TRBJ segments found across samples. Filtered high-quality paired reads were merged into contigs using COPE and FqMerger. Contigs were aligned with BLAST to IMGT TRBV, TRBD and TRBJ reference genes, and CDR3 was defined per IMGT. Any clonotype with a frequency above 0.1% was classified as a highly expanded clone. Repertoire diversity was measured by Shannon entropy, and V-J evenness by the Gini coefficient. A clonotype was considered public if more than one individual shared it. Using fastp trimming at Q25 and MiXCR clonotype assembly, TCRdb reanalyzed the public sequencing data and kept in-frame beta chains. Under each unique CDR3 protein, matching rows form one entry showing the most common genes and DNA. V and J calls and clone size were set by TCRdb, not the authors. Within this sample are 350,000 to 450,000 distinct CDR3 sequences, with 15% of them counted one time only. Clones ranked in the top ten supply over 15% of the sample.

These data also featured in a second study, about T cells in Graves' hyperthyroidism and ophthalmopathy. In that second paper, the authors write: Graves' hyperthyroidism was defined as stable when no progression to ophthalmopathy occurred over 18 months of follow-up. Hyperthyroidism patients were aged 18 to 65 years and newly diagnosed, with disease duration of less than 2 months. Any patient with an uncontrolled infection, another autoimmune disease, pregnancy or lactation was excluded. Diagnoses relied on clinical symptoms, serum thyroxine and TRAb, thyroid ultrasound and orbital computed tomography. The first round of RT-PCR for the TCR CDR3 was performed with the HTBI primer set and the Qiagen OneStep RT-PCR kit. Most expanded thyroid clonotypes (frequency above 0.001) were also detected in blood, a finding suggesting that blood repertoires may reflect thyroid immune responses. A model built on a 13 V-J signature distinguished ophthalmopathy from stable hyperthyroidism, reaching over 85% sensitivity and around 81% specificity in cross-validation and 80%/75% in testing. In validation, progression to ophthalmopathy was predicted by the model with nearly 71% sensitivity and nearly 75% specificity, a median of approximately 6.5 months before onset. TCR V-J signatures able to tell the groups apart were searched for in a discovery cohort of 100 patients, of whom fewer than 45 had Graves' ophthalmopathy and 55 to 65 had stable Graves' hyperthyroidism. Prospective prediction of ophthalmopathy was tested in an independent validation cohort of under 20 hyperthyroidism patients and 17 patients who later progressed to ophthalmopathy. The 95 to 100 discovery patients were randomly divided into training and test sets at a 7:3 ratio. Thyroid tissue and blood T-cell repertoires from about six Graves' hyperthyroidism patients were also compared in the study. Following sampling, methimazole starting at 30 mg daily was given to hyperthyroidism patients, and high-dose intravenous methylprednisolone was given to ophthalmopathy patients. Libraries were constructed in a second round of multiplex PCR, after which size selection and purification were carried out. Sequencing of the libraries was done on an Illumina HiSeq2000 using paired-end 100 bp reads. Raw data were processed with SOAPnuke, discarding reads with adapters, uncalled bases, mean Phred below 15, or no exact constant-primer or identifier match. High-quality paired reads were merged using COPE v1.2.5, and each unique nucleotide sequence was defined as a clonotype. MiTCR v1.1 was used to align the clonotypes against IMGT TRBV, TRBD and TRBJ reference segments. The analysis was restricted to V-J combinations with a frequency above 0.0001, which together covered 98% to 99.2% of the repertoires. A TCS score was defined as the ratio of F50 (clonal expansion) to E x V (chaos), with BLOSUM62-based TCRdist applied between CDR3 peptides within each V-J. Welch's t-statistics and random forest reduced 514 V-J features to 10 to 15, which were used in a naive Bayes classifier (R e1071). No statistical method was used to fix the sample size in advance, and group allocation was not hidden from the investigators. The paper reports TCR Vbeta CDR3 sequencing of some 140 peripheral blood samples: under 45 ophthalmopathy, around 80 hyperthyroidism and approximately 17 progressor patients.

The sequencing here drew on peripheral blood mononuclear cells (PBMCs), taken at new diagnosis, from a patient treated with antithyroid drugs. The clonotype comes from a woman in her 30s with Graves disease. Donor details come from another sample of the same person, matched by shared clones. The chain is encoded by TRBV20-1 joined to TRBJ1-2; the D region possibly corresponds to TRBD1 (5 bases align). The nucleotide sequence reads TGCAGTGCTTCTACAGGAGGGACTGGCTACACCTTC. Its translation is CSASTGGTGYTF.